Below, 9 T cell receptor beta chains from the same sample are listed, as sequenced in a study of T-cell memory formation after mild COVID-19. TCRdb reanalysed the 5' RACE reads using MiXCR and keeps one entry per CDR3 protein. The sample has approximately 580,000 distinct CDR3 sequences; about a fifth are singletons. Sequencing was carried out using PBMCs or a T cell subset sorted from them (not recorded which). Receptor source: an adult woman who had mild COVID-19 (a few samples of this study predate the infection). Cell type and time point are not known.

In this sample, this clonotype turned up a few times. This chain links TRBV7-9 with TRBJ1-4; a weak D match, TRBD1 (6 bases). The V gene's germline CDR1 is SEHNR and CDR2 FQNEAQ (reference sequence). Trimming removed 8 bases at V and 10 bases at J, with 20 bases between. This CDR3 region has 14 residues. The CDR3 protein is CASSPSGGLGKLFF. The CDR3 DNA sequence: TGTGCCAGCTCGCCTTCCGGGGGCTTAGGAAAACTGTTTTTT.

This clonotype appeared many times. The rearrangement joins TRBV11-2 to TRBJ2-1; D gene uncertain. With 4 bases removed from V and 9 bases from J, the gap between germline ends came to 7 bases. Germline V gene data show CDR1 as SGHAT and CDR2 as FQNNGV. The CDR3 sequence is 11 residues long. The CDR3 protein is CASSSGPEQFF. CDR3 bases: TGTGCCAGCAGCTCGGGTCCTGAGCAGTTCTTC.

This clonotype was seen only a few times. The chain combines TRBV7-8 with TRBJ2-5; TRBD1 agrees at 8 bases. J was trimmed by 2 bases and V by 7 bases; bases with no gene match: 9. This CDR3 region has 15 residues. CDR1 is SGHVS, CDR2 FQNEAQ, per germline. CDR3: CASTRDRTLQETQYF. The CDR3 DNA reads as TGTGCCAGCACTAGGGACAGGACCCTGCAAGAGACCCAGTACTTC. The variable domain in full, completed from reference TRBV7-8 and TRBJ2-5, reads GAGVSQSPRYKVAKRGQDVALRCDPISGHVSLFWYQQALGQGPEFLTYFQNEAQLDKSGLPSDRFFAERPEGSVSTLKIQRTQQEDSAVYLCASTRDRTLQETQYFGPGTRLLVL.

The CDR3 here is CASSFMGQGASETQYF. In DNA form, the CDR3 reads TGTGCCAGCAGTTTCATGGGACAGGGGGCATCCGAGACCCAGTACTTC. The rearrangement links TRBV6-5 to TRBJ2-5; 12 bases fit TRBD1. CDR1 and CDR2 from the germline V gene are MNHEY and SVGAGI. V lost 4 bases to trimming and J lost 5 bases; unmatched junction nucleotides: 8. This CDR3 is 16 amino acids long.

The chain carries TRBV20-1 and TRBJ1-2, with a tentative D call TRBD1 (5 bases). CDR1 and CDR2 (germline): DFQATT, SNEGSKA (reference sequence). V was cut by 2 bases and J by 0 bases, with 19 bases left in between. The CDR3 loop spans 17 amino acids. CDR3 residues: CSARPGWLEGANYGYTF. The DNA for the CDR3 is TGCAGTGCTAGACCAGGGTGGCTGGAAGGGGCTAACTATGGCTACACCTTC.

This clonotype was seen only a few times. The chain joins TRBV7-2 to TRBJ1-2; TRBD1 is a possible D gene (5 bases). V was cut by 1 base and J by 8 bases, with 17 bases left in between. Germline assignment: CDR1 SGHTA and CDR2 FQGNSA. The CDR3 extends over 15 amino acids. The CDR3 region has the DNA TGTGCCAGCAGCTTAGGCCGACAAGGGTGGGACGGCTACACCTTC. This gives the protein CASSLGRQGWDGYTF.

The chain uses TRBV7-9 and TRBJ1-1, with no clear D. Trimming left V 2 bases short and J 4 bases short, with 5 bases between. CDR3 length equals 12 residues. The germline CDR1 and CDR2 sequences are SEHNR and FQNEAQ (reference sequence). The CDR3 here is CASSLLATEAFF. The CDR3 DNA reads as TGTGCCAGCAGCTTATTGGCCACTGAAGCTTTCTTT.

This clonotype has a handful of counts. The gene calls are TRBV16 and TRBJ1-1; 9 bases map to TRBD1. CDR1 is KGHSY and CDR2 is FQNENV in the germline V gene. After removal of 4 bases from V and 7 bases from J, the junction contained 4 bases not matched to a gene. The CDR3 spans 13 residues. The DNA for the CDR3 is TGTGCCAGCAGCCGTAACAGGGGGCGTGAAGCTTTCTTT. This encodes CASSRNRGREAFF.

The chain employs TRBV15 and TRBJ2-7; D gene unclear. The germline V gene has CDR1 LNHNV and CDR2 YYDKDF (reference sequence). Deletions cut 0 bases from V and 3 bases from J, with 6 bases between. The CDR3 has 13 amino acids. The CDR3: CATSRDKFYEQYF. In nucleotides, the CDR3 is TGTGCCACCAGCAGAGATAAGTTCTACGAGCAGTACTTC.